Below, 6 T cell receptor beta chains from the same sample are listed, as sequenced in a study of T cells of healthy individuals. TCRdb redid the calling of the 5' RACE reads with MiXCR, one entry per CDR3 protein. The sample has 60,000 to 75,000 distinct CDR3 sequences, roughly 17% seen once. These receptors were taken from a human donor in good health.

The chain combines TRBV4-1 with TRBJ2-1, with TRBD2 as a possible D gene (6 bases). Germline CDR1 MGHRA, CDR2 YSYEKL. The V gene lost 3 bases and the J gene lost 10 bases, with 16 bases spanning the gap. The CDR3 is 14 residues long. The CDR3 here is CASSHGTGAGEQFF. The DNA of the CDR3 is TGCGCCAGCAGCCACGGGACTGGTGCCGGGGAGCAGTTCTTC.

This clonotype was recorded a few times. The chain joins TRBV7-2 to TRBJ2-3, with no clear D. V dropped 6 bases and J dropped 3 bases, with 10 bases sitting between them. The CDR3 runs 13 residues. Per the germline V gene, CDR1 is SGHTA and CDR2 is FQGNSA. The CDR3 loop is CASSNQATDTQYF. In DNA, the CDR3 is TGTGCCAGCAGTAACCAGGCAACAGATACGCAGTATTTT.

In its sample, this clonotype ranks as medium-sized. The rearrangement uses TRBV7-2 and TRBJ2-2; TRBD1 or TRBD2 may be the D gene (5 bases each). Germline-derived CDR1 and CDR2 are SGHTA and FQGNSA. This CDR3 region has 13 residues. The V and J ends lost 5 bases and 10 bases respectively, with 14 bases between them. For the CDR3, the DNA is TGTGCCAGCAGCCCGGGACGGGGTGAGGAGCTGTTTTTT. Residues: CASSPGRGEELFF.

The gene calls are TRBV25-1 and TRBJ1-2; possible D gene TRBD1, 5 bases. The CDR3 consists of 15 residues. The V gene's germline CDR1 is MGHDK and CDR2 SYGVNS. Trimming stripped 5 bases from V and 4 bases from J, with 17 bases between. Here the CDR3 reads CASSKTGRTLYGYTF. The CDR3 nucleotides are TGTGCCAGCAGTAAAACGGGGAGGACACTCTATGGCTACACCTTC.

This clonotype was detected only a few times. The CDR3 DNA follows: TGCGCCAGCAGCCAAGGGTACACCAGCAATCAGCCCCAGCATTTT. It translates to CASSQGYTSNQPQHF. V and J are TRBV4-1 and TRBJ1-5; no reliable D call. The CDR3 is 15 amino acids. Trimming stripped 1 base from V and 1 base from J, with 8 bases between. The germline gives CDR1 MGHRA, CDR2 YSYEKL.

This clonotype occurred many times. The V gene is TRBV3-1, the J gene TRBJ1-1, with 7 bases fitting TRBD1. The V gene end was trimmed by 2 bases and the J gene end by 8 bases; junction bases not matched to a gene: 5. Germline V lookup: CDR1 LGHDT, CDR2 YNNKEL (reference sequence). This CDR3 has 13 residues. The CDR3 sequence: CASSQLEGAEAFF. The CDR3 DNA follows: TGTGCCAGCAGCCAATTGGAGGGGGCAGAAGCTTTCTTT.